The source of this TCR beta chain is a study of CD8+ T cells in alopecia areata. Study-level background: Affected scalp percentage set treated patients' severity scores.

Treatment indicated: oral pan-JAK inhibitor, 5-10 mg twice daily. Alopecia areata patients had lesional scalp punch biopsies and peripheral blood taken from them. The ends lost 4 bases at V and 0 bases at J; junction bases unmatched: 5. Germline CDR1 MNHNS, CDR2 SASEGT. CDR3 length: 17 residues. Isolated RNA was reverse transcribed into cDNA used as the sequencing template. Repertoires were generated with immunoSEQ multiplex PCR, while TCRdb's copy carries only in-frame clones and drops some. The sample consists of 120,000 to 150,000 clones, around 83% of them appearing once. The rearrangement links TRBV6-1 to TRBJ2-3, with 12 bases fitting TRBD2. The origin of this receptor is a human donor with alopecia areata. Here the sequenced sample was CD8+ T cells sorted from blood, taken at week 4, from a patient treated with tofacitinib. The CDR3 sequence is CASSAGLAGSSTDTQYF. The DNA of the CDR3 is TGTGCCAGCAGTGCCGGACTAGCGGGGAGTAGCACAGATACGCAGTATTTT.